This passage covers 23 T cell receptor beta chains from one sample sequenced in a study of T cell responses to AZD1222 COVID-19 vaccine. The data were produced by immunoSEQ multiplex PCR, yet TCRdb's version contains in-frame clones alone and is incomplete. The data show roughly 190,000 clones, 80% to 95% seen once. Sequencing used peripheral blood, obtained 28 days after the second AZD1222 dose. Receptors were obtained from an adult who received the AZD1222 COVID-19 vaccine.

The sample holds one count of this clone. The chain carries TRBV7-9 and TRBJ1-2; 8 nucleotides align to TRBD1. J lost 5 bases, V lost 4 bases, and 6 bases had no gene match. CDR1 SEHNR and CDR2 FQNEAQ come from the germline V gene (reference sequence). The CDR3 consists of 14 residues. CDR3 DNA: TGTGCCAGCAGCTCTCGACAGGGGACGTATGGCTACACCTTC. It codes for CASSSRQGTYGYTF.

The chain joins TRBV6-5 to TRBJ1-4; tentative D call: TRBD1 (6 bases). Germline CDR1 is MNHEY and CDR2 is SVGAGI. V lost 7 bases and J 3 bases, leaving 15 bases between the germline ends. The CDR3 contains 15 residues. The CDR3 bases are TGTGCCAGCACCCTGCGGGGGGCGGCTAATGAAAAACTGTTTTTT. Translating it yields CASTLRGAANEKLFF.

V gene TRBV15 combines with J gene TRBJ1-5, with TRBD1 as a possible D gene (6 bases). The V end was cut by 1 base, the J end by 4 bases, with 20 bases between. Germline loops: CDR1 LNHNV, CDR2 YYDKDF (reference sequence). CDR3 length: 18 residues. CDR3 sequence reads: CATSRGGAGRSLNQPQHF. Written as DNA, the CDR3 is TGTGCCACCAGCAGAGGGGGGGCAGGCCGCTCCCTTAATCAGCCCCAGCATTTT.

The CDR3 region has the DNA TGTGCCAGCAGTGATGGGGGGGCTGGAGTCTTCTCAGATACGCAGTATTTT. Its translation is CASSDGGAGVFSDTQYF. The chain combines TRBV2 with TRBJ2-3; D possibly corresponds to TRBD2 (7 bases). Germline lookup yields CDR1 SNHLY and CDR2 FYNNEI. V lost 3 bases and J 4 bases, leaving 20 bases between the germline ends. CDR3 length: 17 residues.

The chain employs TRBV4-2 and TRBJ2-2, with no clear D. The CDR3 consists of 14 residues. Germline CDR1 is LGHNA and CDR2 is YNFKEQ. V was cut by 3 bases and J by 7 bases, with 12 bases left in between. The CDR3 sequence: CASSHPPVVGELFF. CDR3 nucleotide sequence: TGTGCCAGCAGCCACCCCCCGGTGGTCGGGGAGCTGTTTTTT.

This CDR3 reads CAWSDSPSGEAFF. The CDR3 nucleotides read TGTGCCTGGAGTGACAGCCCCTCGGGTGAAGCTTTCTTT. This chain joins TRBV30 and TRBJ1-1, with D uncertain. The V gene lost 1 base and the J gene lost 7 bases, with 13 bases spanning the gap. From germline, CDR1 is GTSNPN and CDR2 SVGIG (reference sequence). The CDR3 loop spans 13 amino acids.

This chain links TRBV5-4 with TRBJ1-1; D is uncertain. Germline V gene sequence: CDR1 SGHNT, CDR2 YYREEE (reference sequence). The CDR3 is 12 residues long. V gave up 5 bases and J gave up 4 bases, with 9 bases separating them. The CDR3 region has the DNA TGTGCCAGCAGTTTCGTGGGCACTGAAGCTTTCTTT. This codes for CASSFVGTEAFF.

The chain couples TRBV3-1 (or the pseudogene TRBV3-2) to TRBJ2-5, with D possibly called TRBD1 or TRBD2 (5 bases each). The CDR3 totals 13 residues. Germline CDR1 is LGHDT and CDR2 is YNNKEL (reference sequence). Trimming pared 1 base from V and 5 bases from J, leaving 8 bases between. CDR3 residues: CASSQAGSETQYF. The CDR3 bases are TGTGCCAGCAGCCAAGCAGGGAGCGAGACCCAGTACTTC.

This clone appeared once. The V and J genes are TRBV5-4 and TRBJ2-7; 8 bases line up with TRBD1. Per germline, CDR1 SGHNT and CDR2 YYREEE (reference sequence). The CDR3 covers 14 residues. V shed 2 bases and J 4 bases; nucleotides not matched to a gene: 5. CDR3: CASSLGTGIYEQYF. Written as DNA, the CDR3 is TGTGCCAGCAGCTTAGGGACAGGAATATACGAGCAGTACTTC.

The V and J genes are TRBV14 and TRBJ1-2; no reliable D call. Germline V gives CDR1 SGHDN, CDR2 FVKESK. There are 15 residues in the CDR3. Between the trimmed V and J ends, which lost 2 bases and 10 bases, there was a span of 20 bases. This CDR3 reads CASSQTDGAPRDYTF. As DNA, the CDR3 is TGTGCCAGCAGCCAAACGGATGGTGCTCCGAGGGACTACACCTTC.

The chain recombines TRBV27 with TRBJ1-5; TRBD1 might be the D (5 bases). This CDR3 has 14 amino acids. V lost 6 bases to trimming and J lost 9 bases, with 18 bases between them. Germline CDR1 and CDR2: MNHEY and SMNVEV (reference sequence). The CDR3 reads CASSIRGGRWPQHF. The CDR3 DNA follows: TGTGCCAGCAGCATTCGGGGGGGTCGTTGGCCCCAGCATTTT.

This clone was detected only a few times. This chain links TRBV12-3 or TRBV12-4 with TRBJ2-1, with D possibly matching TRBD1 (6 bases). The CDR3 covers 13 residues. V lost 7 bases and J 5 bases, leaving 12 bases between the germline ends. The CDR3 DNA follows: TGTGCCAGCACCGAGGGACAAAACAATGAGCAGTTCTTC. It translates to CASTEGQNNEQFF.

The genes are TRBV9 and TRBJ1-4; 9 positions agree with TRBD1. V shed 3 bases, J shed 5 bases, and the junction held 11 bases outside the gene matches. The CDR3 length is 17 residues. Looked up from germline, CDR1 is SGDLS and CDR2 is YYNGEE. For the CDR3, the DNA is TGTGCCAGCAGCGCAAAACGGGACAGGGCGCCGAATGAAAAACTGTTTTTT. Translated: CASSAKRDRAPNEKLFF.

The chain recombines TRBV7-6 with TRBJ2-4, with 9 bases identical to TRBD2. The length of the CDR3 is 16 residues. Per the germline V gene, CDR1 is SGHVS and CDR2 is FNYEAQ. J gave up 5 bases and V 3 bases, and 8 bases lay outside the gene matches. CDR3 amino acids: CASSLAAGGGENIQYF. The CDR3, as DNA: TGTGCCAGCAGCTTGGCGGCGGGGGGGGGAGAAAACATTCAGTACTTC.

The DNA for the CDR3 is TGCGCCAGCAGCCCAGGGATTTCCTACGAGCAGTACTTC. Amino acids: CASSPGISYEQYF. The J gene is TRBJ2-7, the V gene TRBV4-3, with D perhaps matching TRBD1 (5 bases). The CDR3 has 13 residues. Trimming shortened V by 4 bases and J by 1 base, and 8 bases separated the two germline ends. CDR1 LGHNA and CDR2 YSLEER come from the germline V gene.

The CDR3 DNA reads as TGTGCCAGCTCACCGATCTTAGCGGGCGAATACAATGAGCAGTTCTTC. Its protein product is CASSPILAGEYNEQFF. The chain links TRBV18 to TRBJ2-1; the match to TRBD2 covers 7 bases. The CDR3 runs to 16 residues. Germline values: CDR1 KGHSH, CDR2 LQKENI. V shed 3 bases, J shed 4 bases, and the junction held 9 bases outside the gene matches. The whole variable domain, remainder taken from reference TRBV18 and TRBJ2-1, is NAGVMQNPRHLVRRRGQEARLRCSPMKGHSHVYWYRQLPEEGLKFMVYLQKENIIDESGMPKERFSAEFPKEGPSILRIQQVVRGDSAAYFCASSPILAGEYNEQFFGPGTRLTVL.

The CDR3 protein is CASSTGMESYEQYF. The CDR3 nucleotides read TGTGCCAGCAGTACAGGGATGGAGTCCTACGAGCAGTACTTC. The rearrangement joins TRBV6-5 to TRBJ2-7, with D perhaps matching TRBD1 (6 bases). The CDR3 is 14 residues long. Per germline, CDR1 MNHEY and CDR2 SVGAGI. V was shortened by 5 bases and J by 1 base, with 12 bases between the two germline ends.

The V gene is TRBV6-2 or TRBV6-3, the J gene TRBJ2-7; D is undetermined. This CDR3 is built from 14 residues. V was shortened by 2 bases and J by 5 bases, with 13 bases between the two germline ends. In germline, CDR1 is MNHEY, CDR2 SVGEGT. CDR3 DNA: TGTGCCAGCAGTTACATCTGGGGATCGGACGAGCAGTACTTC. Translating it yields CASSYIWGSDEQYF.

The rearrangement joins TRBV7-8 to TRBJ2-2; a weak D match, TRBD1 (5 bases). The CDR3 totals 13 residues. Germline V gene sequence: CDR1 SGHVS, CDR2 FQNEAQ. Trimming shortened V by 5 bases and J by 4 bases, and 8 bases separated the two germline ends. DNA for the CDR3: TGTGCCAGCAGCCAGGGCGGCACCGGGGAGCTGTTTTTT. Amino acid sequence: CASSQGGTGELFF.

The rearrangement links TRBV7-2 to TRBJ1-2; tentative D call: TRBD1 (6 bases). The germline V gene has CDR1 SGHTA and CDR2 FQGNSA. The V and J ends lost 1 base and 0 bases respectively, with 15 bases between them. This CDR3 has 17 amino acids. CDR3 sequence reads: CASSLGSGTQANYGYTF. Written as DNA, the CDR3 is TGTGCCAGCAGCTTAGGATCCGGGACACAAGCTAACTATGGCTACACCTTC.

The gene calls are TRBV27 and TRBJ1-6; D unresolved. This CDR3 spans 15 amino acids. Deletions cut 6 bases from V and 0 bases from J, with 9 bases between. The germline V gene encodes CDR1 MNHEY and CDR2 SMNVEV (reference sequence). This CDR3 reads CASRGWSSYNSPLHF. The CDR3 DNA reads TGTGCCAGCAGGGGGTGGAGCTCCTATAATTCACCCCTCCACTTT.

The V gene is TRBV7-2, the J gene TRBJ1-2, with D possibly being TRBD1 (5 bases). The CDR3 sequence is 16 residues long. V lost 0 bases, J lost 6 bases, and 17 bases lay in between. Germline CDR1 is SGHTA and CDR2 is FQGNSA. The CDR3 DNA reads TGTGCCAGCAGCTTAGCTCCCGGGGCAGGGCTTGATGGCTACACCTTC. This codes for CASSLAPGAGLDGYTF.

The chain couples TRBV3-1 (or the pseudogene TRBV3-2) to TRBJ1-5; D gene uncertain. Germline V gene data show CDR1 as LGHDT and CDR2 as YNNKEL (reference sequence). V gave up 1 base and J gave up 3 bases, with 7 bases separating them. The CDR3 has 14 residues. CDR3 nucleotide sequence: TGTGCCAGCAGCCAAGGATGGAACAATCAGCCCCAGCATTTT. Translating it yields CASSQGWNNQPQHF.